Listed below are T cell receptor beta chains from one sample, sequenced in a study of blood T cells in healthy people across ages. TCRdb re-called the 5' RACE reads with MiXCR, one entry per CDR3 protein. The sample shows around 750,000 distinct CDR3 sequences, 53% of them seen only once. The specimen was blood. The receptors were sampled from an elderly man in good health. CDR3s include the opening cysteine and the closing phenylalanine or tryptophan. Each record gives: J gene, V gene, D gene, CDR3 length, clone size, CDR3 protein, CDR3 DNA. The D gene is left open where the match is weak. Size is stated for part of the rows, as once, few or many counts, or as a class when the clone is expanded.

TRBJ1-2 TRBV6-6 . 17 . CASSYGGTAKTRDGYTF TGTGCCAGCAGTTACGGGGGGACGGCTAAGACGCGGGATGGCTACACCTTC
TRBJ2-1 TRBV20-1 . 14 . CSANQQLAYNEQFF TGCAGTGCCAACCAGCAACTAGCCTACAATGAGCAGTTCTTC
TRBJ2-7 TRBV4-2 TRBD1 17 . CASSQETRTGQTYEQYF TGTGCCAGCAGCCAAGAAACGAGGACAGGACAAACGTACGAGCAGTACTTC
TRBJ2-5 TRBV29-1 TRBD2 13 few CSVRSSGAETQYF TGCAGCGTTCGGTCTAGCGGAGCGGAGACCCAGTACTTC
TRBJ1-5 TRBV21-1 . 18 . CVSMTRDNLYLDPQPQHF TGTGTCAGCATGACCCGGGACAACCTATACCTCGATCCTCAGCCCCAGCATTTT
TRBJ2-3 TRBV20-1 . 13 . CSARDPGLDTQYF TGCAGTGCTAGAGATCCGGGACTAGATACGCAGTATTTT
TRBJ2-3 TRBV25-1 . 13 few CASSDGWADTQYF TGTGCCAGCAGTGATGGGTGGGCCGATACGCAGTATTTT
TRBJ2-1 TRBV11-3 . 15 . CASSLGGGGYDEQFF TGTGCCAGCAGCTTAGGGGGCGGGGGCTACGATGAGCAGTTCTTC
TRBJ1-2 TRBV5-1 . 17 . CASSPAVGAGKNYGYTF TGCGCCAGCAGCCCGGCCGTCGGGGCAGGGAAAAACTATGGCTACACCTTC
TRBJ2-5 TRBV6-2/TRBV6-3 TRBD2 15 . CACTDDGRAAGTQYF TGTGCCTGCACCGACGACGGGAGGGCCGCAGGGACCCAGTACTTC
TRBJ2-1 TRBV6-6 TRBD1 15 . CASSRQGVAYNEQFF TGTGCCAGCAGTAGACAGGGGGTCGCCTACAATGAGCAGTTCTTC
TRBJ1-1 TRBV6-2/TRBV6-3 . 17 . CASIKGGAGRANTEAFF TGTGCCAGCATCAAGGGAGGGGCAGGGAGGGCGAACACTGAAGCTTTCTTT
TRBJ2-7 TRBV29-1 TRBD1 13 few CSVGQGVGGEQYF TGCAGCGTTGGACAGGGGGTAGGGGGCGAGCAGTACTTC
TRBJ1-3 TRBV28 . 14 . CASSSRQLGNTIYF TGTGCCAGCAGTTCCCGACAGCTGGGAAACACCATATATTTT
TRBJ1-1 TRBV25-1 TRBD1 16 . CASRGNRGLGNTEAFF TGTGCCAGCCGGGGGAACAGGGGTTTGGGGAACACTGAAGCTTTCTTT
TRBJ1-1 TRBV7-2 . 15 . CASSKTQGARTEAFF TGTGCCAGCAGCAAGACCCAGGGTGCTAGGACTGAAGCTTTCTTT
TRBJ2-5 TRBV7-9 . 14 . CASSLAGVPETQYF TGTGCCAGCAGCTTAGCTGGGGTCCCAGAGACCCAGTACTTC
TRBJ2-3 TRBV7-3 . 17 . CASSLRSPRQGTDTQYF TGTGCCAGCAGCTTAAGATCACCGCGACAGGGCACAGATACGCAGTATTTT
TRBJ1-1 TRBV25-1 . 15 few CASSERPGPRRTAFF TGTGCCAGCAGTGAACGACCGGGACCTAGGAGAACAGCTTTCTTT
TRBJ1-4 TRBV20-1 TRBD1 19 . CSARDNRGGGYPTNEKLFF TGCAGTGCTAGAGATAACCGGGGAGGGGGCTACCCAACTAATGAAAAACTGTTTTTT
TRBJ2-1 TRBV12-3/TRBV12-4 TRBD2 16 . CASSFLGSGRLNEQFF TGTGCCAGCAGTTTTCTGGGTAGCGGGAGACTCAATGAGCAGTTCTTC
TRBJ2-1 TRBV7-9 TRBD2 18 . CASSPTRRSSGGYNEQFF TGTGCCAGCAGCCCTACCCGGCGGTCCAGCGGGGGGTACAATGAGCAGTTCTTC
TRBJ1-2 TRBV3-1 . 15 few CASSPISSGGSGYTF TGTGCCAGCAGCCCCATTTCCTCGGGGGGGAGTGGCTACACCTTC